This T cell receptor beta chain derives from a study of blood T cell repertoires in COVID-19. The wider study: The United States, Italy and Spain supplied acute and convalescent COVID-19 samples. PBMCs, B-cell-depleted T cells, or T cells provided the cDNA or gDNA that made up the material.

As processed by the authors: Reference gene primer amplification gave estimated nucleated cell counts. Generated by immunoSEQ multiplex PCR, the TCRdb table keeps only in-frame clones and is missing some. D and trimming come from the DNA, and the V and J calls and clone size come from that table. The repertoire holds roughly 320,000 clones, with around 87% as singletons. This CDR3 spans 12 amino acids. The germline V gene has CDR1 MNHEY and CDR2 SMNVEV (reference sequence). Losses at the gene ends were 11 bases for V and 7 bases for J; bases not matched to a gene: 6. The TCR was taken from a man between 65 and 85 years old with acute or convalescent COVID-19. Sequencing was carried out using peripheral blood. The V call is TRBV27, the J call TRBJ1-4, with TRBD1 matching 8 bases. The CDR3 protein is CAGYRGSEKLFF. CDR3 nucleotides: TGTGCCGGATACAGGGGGAGTGAAAAACTGTTTTTT.